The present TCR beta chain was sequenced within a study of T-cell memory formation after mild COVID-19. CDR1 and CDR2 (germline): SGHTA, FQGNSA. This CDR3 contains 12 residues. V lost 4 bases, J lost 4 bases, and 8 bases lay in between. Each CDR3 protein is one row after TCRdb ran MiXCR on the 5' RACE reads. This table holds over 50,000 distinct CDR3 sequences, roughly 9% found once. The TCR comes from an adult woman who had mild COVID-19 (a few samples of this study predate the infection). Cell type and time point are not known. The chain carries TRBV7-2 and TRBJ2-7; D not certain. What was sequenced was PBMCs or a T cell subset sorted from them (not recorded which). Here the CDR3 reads CASSSDVYEQYF. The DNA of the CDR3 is TGTGCCAGCAGCTCGGACGTTTACGAGCAGTACTTC.